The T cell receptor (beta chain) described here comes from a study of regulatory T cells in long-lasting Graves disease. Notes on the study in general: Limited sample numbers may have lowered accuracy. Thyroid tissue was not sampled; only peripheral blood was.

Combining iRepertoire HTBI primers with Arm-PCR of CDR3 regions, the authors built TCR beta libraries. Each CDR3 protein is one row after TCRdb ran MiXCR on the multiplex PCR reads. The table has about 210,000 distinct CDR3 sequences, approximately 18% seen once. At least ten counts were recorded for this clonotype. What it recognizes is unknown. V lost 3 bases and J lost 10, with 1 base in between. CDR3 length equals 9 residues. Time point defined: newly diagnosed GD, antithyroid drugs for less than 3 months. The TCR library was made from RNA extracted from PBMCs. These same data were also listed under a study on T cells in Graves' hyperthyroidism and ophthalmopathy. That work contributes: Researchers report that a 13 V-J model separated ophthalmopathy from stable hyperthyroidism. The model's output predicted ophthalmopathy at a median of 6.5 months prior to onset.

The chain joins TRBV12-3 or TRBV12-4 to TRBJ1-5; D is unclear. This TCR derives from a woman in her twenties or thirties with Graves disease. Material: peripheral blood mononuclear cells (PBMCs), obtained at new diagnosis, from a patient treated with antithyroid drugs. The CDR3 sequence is CASSFPQHF. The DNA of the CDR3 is TGTGCCAGCAGTTTTCCCCAGCATTTT.